The clone carrying this T cell receptor (beta chain) showed up many times. Its antigen is not identified. This sample is drawn from a study of human T cells and chemical hapten exposure. On the study more broadly: Sensitizing treatment utilized 2% DPC over an approximately 2 cm by approximately 2 cm portion of upper inner arm skin. Variability of per-sample TCR yields stemmed mainly from small differences in pooled library volume.

Unique molecular identifiers were affixed to discrete cDNA molecules within the library. TCRdb independently ran MiXCR on the RACE reads; one entry per CDR3 protein. The data contain some 70,000 distinct CDR3 sequences, approximately 9.9% of them singletons. Study results and limitations: There was a positive correlation between PT1 expanded TCR counts and patch test score.

The V and J ends lost 7 bases and 0 bases, in that order; junction bases with no gene match: 7. This CDR3 spans 16 amino acids. Noted time point: pre-sensitization, week 0. Treatment: therapeutic diphenylcyclopropenone sensitization with weekly scalp DPC. The rearrangement joins TRBV12-3 or TRBV12-4 to TRBJ2-1; 9 bases fit TRBD2. The source is a woman aged 45-59 years with alopecia areata. Some clones in this sample may be carry-over from other donors' samples. The sample here was whole blood, taken in connection with sensitization to the hapten diphenylcyclopropenone (DPC). Here the CDR3 DNA reads TGTGCCAGCATCAGTAGCGGGGGACACTCCTACAATGAGCAGTTCTTC. Protein product: CASISSGGHSYNEQFF.